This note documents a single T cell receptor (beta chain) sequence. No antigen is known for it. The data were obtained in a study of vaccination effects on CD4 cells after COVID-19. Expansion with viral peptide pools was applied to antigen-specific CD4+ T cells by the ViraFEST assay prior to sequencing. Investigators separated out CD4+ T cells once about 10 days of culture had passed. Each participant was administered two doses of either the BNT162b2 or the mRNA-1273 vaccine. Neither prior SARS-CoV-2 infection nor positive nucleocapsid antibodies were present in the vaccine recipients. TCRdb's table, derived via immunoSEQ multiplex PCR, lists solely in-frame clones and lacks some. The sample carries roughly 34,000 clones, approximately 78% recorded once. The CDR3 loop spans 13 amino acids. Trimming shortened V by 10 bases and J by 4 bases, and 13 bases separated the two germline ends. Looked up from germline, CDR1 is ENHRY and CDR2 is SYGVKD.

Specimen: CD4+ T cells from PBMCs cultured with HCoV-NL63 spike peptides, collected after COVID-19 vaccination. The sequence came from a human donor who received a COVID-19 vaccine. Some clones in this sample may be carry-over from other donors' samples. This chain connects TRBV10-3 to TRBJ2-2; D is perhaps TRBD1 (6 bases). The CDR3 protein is CATGTLSTGELFF. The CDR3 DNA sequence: TGTGCCACTGGGACATTGAGCACCGGGGAGCTGTTTTTT.